The clone carrying this TCR beta chain came up many times. An end of the junction does not agree with germline; a read error may underlie this. This sample stems from a study of human T cells and chemical hapten exposure. About the study: Diphenylcyclopropenone doses were given weekly to the scalps of patients across the roughly 22-week study. Patients, chiefly female, had alopecia areata, totalis or universalis.

The time point is: patch test 3, about 24 weeks after DPC sensitization. Noted treatment: therapeutic diphenylcyclopropenone sensitization with weekly scalp DPC. The CDR3 sequence is 11 residues long. Looked up from germline, CDR1 is SEHNR and CDR2 is FQNEAQ (reference sequence). TCRdb processed the RACE reads anew with MiXCR; each CDR3 protein has one entry. The sample has 180,000 or so distinct CDR3 sequences, about 25% seen once. This receptor was identified in a woman aged 35 to 49 with alopecia areata. Some clones in this sample may be carry-over from other donors' samples. The chain joins TRBV7-9 to TRBJ2-7, with 7 bases aligning to TRBD1. The sequenced sample was whole blood, obtained in connection with sensitization to the hapten diphenylcyclopropenone (DPC). CDR3 DNA sequence: TGTGCCAGCAGCTTAGAGGGGGCTTCATTCTTC. This sequence encodes CASSLEGASFF.